This T cell receptor (beta chain) originates from a study of blood T cell repertoires in COVID-19. Study overall: Spain, Italy and the United States supplied samples that represented acute and convalescent COVID-19.

Original processing notes: The authors estimated nucleated cell counts from reference gene primer amplification. Clones were read by immunoSEQ multiplex PCR, and TCRdb kept only the in-frame ones, dropping some. The V and J calls and the clone size are those of that table, but D and trimming were determined from the DNA. Of over 400,000 clones in the sample, 75% to 90% were seen once. This clone was recorded only once. The sequence was collected from a woman in her twenties or thirties with active or convalescent COVID-19. Sequenced: peripheral blood.

The CDR3 protein is CASSPRAGGGQPQHF. The CDR3 coding sequence is TGCGCCAGCAGCCCAAGGGCAGGGGGCGGTCAGCCCCAGCATTTT. The chain is built from TRBV5-1 and TRBJ1-5; TRBD1 matches at 8 bases. The length of the CDR3 is 15 residues. Germline V gene data show CDR1 as SGHRS and CDR2 as YFSETQ. Trimming took 4 bases from V and 6 from J; bases not matched to a gene: 9.